This T cell receptor (beta chain) was documented in a study of blood T cell repertoires in COVID-19. Study context: PBMCs, B-cell-depleted T cells, or T cells provided the cDNA or gDNA that made up the material.

V dropped 4 bases and J dropped 5; count of bases not matched to a gene: 4. The CDR3 covers 16 residues. Germline CDR1 and CDR2: KGHSH and LQKENI. Ages ranged from roughly 18 to 100 years, with residence in about two dozen US areas. Sequenced by immunoSEQ multiplex PCR; TCRdb stores in-frame clones only, minus some. The repertoire holds 200,000 to 250,000 clones, about four fifths seen once, with around 9% in the top ten. The TCR was taken from a woman aged 45-65 years with acute COVID-19. This chain uses TRBV18 with TRBJ2-1; 14 bases agree with TRBD2. The sequenced sample consisted of PBMCs or T cells enriched from blood (not recorded which). The CDR3 region has the DNA TGTGCCAGCTCACTAGGACTAGCGGGAGGCAACAATGAGCAGTTCTTC. Amino acids: CASSLGLAGGNNEQFF.